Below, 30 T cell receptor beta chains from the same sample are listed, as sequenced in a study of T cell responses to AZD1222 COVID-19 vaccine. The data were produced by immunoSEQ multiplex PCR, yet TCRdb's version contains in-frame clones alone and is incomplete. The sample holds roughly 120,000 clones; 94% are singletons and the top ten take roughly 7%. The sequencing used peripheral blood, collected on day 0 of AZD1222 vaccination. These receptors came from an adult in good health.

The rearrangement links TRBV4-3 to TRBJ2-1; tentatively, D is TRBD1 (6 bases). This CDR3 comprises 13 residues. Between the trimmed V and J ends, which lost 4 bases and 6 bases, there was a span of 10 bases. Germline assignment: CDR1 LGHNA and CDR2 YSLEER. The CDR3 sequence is CASSLQGANEQFF. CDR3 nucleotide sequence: TGCGCCAGCAGCCTACAGGGAGCCAATGAGCAGTTCTTC.

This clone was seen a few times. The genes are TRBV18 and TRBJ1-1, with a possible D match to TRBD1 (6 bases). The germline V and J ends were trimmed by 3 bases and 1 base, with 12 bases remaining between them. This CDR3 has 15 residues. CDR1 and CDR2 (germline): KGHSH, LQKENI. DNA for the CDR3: TGTGCCAGCTCACCCACAGGGTGGGAGAACACTGAAGCTTTCTTT. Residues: CASSPTGWENTEAFF.

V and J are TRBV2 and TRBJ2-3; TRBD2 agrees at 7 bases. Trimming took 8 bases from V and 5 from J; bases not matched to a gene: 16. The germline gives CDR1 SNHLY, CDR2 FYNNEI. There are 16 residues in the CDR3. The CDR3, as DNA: TGTGCCAGCGGCCAGATGGCGGGAGCTCGCGGAGATACGCAGTATTTT. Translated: CASGQMAGARGDTQYF.

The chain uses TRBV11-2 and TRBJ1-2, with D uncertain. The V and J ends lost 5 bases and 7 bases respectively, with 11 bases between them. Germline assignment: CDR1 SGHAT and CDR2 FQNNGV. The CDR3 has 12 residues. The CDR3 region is CASSGNRIGYTF. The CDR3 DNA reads TGTGCCAGCAGCGGAAATAGAATTGGCTACACCTTC.

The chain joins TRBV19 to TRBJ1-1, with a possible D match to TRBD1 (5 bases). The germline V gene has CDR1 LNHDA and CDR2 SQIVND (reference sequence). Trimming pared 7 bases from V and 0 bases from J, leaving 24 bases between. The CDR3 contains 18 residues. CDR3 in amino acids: CASTPRGRAGSMNTEAFF. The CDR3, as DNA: TGTGCCAGTACCCCCCGCGGGAGGGCAGGGTCCATGAACACTGAAGCTTTCTTT. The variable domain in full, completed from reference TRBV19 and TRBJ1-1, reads DGGITQSPKYLFRKEGQNVTLSCEQNLNHDAMYWYRQDPGQGLRLIYYSQIVNDFQKGDIAEGYSVSREKKESFPLTVTSAQKNPTAFYLCASTPRGRAGSMNTEAFFGQGTRLTVV.

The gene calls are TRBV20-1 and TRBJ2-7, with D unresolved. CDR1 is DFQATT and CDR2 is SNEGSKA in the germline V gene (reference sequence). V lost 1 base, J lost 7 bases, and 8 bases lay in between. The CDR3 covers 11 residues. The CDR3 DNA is TGCAGTGCTAGAGGGCCGAGGGAGCAGTACTTC. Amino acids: CSARGPREQYF.

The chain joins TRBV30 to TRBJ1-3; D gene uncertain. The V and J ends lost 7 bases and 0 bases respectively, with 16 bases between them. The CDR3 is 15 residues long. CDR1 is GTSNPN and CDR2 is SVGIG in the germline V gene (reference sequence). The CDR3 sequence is CAYTQWARSGNTIYF. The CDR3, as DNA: TGTGCCTATACACAGTGGGCGCGCTCTGGAAACACCATATATTTT.

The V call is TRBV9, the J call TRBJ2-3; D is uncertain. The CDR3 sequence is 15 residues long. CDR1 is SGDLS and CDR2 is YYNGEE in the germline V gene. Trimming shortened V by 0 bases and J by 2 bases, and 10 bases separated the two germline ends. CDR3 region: CASSVGGRPTDTQYF. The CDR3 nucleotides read TGTGCCAGCAGCGTAGGTGGGCGGCCCACAGATACGCAGTATTTT.

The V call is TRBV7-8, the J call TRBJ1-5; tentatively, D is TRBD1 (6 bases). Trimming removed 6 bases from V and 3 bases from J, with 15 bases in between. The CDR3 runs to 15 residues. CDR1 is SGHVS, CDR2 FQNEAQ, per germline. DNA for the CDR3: TGTGCCAGCAGTAATCGGACAGTTATCAATCAGCCCCAGCATTTT. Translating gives CASSNRTVINQPQHF.

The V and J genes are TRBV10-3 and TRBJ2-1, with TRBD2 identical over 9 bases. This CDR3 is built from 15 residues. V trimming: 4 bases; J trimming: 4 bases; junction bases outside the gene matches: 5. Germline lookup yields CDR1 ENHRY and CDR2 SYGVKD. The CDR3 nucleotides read TGTGCCATCAGTGTTACTAGCGGGTCGTACAATGAGCAGTTCTTC. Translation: CAISVTSGSYNEQFF.

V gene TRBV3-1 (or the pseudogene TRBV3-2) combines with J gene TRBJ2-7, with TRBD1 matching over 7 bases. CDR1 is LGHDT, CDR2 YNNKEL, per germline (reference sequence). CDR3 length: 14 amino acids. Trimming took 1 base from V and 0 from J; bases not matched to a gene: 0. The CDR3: CASSQGDSSYEQYF. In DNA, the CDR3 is TGTGCCAGCAGCCAAGGGGACAGCTCCTACGAGCAGTACTTC.

CDR3 sequence: CASSQGAGDGYGYTF. As DNA, the CDR3 is TGCGCCAGCAGCCAAGGTGCGGGCGATGGCTATGGCTACACCTTC. The V gene is TRBV4-1, the J gene TRBJ1-2; D ambiguous. V was cut by 1 base and J by 4 bases, with 13 bases left in between. The CDR3 runs 15 residues. CDR1 and CDR2 from the germline V gene are MGHRA and YSYEKL.

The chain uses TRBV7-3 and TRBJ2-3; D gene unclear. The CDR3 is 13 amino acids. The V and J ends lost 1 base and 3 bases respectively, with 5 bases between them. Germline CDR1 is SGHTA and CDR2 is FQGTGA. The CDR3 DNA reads TGTGCCAGCAGCTTAATCGCGACAGATACGCAGTATTTT. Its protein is CASSLIATDTQYF.

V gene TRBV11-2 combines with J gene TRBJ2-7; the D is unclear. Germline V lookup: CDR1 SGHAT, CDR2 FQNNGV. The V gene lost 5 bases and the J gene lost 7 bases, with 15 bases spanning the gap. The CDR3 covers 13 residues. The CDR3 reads CASSLSAPTEQYF. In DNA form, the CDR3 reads TGTGCCAGCAGCCTATCGGCCCCTACGGAGCAGTACTTC.

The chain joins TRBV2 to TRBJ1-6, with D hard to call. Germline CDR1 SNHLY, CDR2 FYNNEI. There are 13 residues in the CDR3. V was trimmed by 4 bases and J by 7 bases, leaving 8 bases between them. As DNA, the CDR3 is TGTGCCAGCAGTGTGACGGTCAATTCACCCCTCCACTTT. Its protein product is CASSVTVNSPLHF.

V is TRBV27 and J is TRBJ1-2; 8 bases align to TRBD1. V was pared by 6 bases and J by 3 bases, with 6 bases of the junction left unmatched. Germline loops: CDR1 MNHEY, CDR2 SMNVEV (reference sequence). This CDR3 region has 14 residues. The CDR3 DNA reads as TGTGCCAGCAGAGGACAGGGACGGGACTATGGCTACACCTTC. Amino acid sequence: CASRGQGRDYGYTF.

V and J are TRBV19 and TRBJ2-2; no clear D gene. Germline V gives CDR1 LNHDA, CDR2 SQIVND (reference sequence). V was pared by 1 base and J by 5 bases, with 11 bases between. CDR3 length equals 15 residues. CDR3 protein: CASSIADPRTGELFF. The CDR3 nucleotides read TGTGCCAGTAGTATAGCGGACCCTAGAACCGGGGAGCTGTTTTTT.

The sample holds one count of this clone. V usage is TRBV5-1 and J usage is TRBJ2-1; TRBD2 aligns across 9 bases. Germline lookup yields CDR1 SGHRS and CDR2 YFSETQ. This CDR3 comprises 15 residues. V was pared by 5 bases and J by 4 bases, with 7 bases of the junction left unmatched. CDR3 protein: CASRGSSGVYNEQFF. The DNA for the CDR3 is TGCGCCAGCAGAGGGTCTAGCGGGGTATACAATGAGCAGTTCTTC. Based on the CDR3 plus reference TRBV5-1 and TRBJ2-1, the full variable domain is KAGVTQTPRYLIKTRGQQVTLSCSPISGHRSVSWYQQTPGQGLQFLFEYFSETQRNKGNFPGRFSGRQFSNSRSEMNVSTLELGDSALYLCASRGSSGVYNEQFFGPGTRLTVL.

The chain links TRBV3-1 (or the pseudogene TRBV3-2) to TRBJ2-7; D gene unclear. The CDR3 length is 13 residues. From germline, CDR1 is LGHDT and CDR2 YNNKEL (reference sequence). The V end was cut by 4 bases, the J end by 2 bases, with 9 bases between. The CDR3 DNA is TGTGCCAGCAGCCTACTGGGTACCTACGAGCAGTACTTC. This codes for CASSLLGTYEQYF.

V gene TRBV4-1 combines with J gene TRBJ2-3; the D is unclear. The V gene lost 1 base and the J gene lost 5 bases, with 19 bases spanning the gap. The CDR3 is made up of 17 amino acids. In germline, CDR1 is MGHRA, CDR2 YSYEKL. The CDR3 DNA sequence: TGCGCCAGCAGCCAAGTGCGCGGCGGACCCCGGAAAGATACGCAGTATTTT. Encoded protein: CASSQVRGGPRKDTQYF.

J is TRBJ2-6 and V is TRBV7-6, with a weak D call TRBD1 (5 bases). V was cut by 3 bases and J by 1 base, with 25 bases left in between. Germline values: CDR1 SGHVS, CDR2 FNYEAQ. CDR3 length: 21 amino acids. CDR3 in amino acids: CASSLQLRSRGLQSGANVLTF. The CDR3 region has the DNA TGTGCCAGCAGCTTGCAGTTGAGGTCAAGGGGCCTGCAGTCTGGGGCCAACGTCCTGACTTTC.

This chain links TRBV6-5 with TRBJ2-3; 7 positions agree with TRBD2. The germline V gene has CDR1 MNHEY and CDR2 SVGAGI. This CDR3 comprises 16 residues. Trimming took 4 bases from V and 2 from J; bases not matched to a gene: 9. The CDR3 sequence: CASSSWDYLNTDTQYF. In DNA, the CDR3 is TGTGCCAGCAGTTCGTGGGACTACCTCAACACAGATACGCAGTATTTT.

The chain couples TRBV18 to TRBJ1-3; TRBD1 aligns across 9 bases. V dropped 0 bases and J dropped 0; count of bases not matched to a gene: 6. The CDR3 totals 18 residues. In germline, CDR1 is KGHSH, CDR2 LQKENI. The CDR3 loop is CASSPPPGQGPSGNTIYF. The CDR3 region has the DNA TGTGCCAGCTCACCACCGCCGGGACAGGGCCCCTCTGGAAACACCATATATTTT.

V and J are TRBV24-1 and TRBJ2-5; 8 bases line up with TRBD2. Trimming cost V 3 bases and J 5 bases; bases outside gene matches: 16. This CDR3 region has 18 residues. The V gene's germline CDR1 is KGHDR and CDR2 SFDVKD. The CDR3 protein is CATSDPPGAGGPRETQYF. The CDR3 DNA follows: TGTGCCACCAGTGATCCGCCGGGGGCGGGAGGCCCGAGGGAGACCCAGTACTTC.

The CDR3 here is CASSLDRGISQREAGYNEQFF. CDR3 nucleotide sequence: TGTGCCAGCAGCTTAGACCGAGGGATCTCTCAGCGGGAGGCTGGGTACAATGAGCAGTTCTTC. This chain links TRBV11-3 with TRBJ2-1, with 9 bases aligning to TRBD2. Germline-derived CDR1 and CDR2 are SGHNT and YENEEA. The CDR3 runs to 21 residues. V gave up 0 bases and J gave up 4 bases; unmatched junction bases: 19.

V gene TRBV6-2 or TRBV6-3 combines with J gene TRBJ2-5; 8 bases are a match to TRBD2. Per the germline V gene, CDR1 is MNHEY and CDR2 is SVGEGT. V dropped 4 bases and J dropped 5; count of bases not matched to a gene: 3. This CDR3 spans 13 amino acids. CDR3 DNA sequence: TGTGCCAGCAGTTCCGGGGGGGGTGAGACCCAGTACTTC. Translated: CASSSGGGETQYF.

CDR3 DNA sequence: TGTGCCTGGAAGCTTGGTCAGGGGTTTGGGGATTTATACAATGAGCAGTTCTTC. This codes for CAWKLGQGFGDLYNEQFF. V and J are TRBV30 and TRBJ2-1, with D possibly matching TRBD1 (6 bases). There are 18 residues in the CDR3. CDR1 is GTSNPN, CDR2 SVGIG, per germline (reference sequence). Trimming removed 4 bases at V and 4 bases at J, with 26 bases between.

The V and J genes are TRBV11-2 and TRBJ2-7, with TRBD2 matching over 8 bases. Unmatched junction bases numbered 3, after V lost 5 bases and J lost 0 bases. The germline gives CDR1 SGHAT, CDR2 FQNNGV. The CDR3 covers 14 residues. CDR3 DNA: TGTGCCAGCAGCCCGGGACTAGGCTCCTACGAGCAGTACTTC. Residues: CASSPGLGSYEQYF.

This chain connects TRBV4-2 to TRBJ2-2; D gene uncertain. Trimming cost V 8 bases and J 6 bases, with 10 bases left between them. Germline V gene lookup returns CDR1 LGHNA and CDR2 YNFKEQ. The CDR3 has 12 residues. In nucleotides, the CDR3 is TGTGCCAGCGGGTGGGCCGCCGGGGAGCTGTTTTTT. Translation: CASGWAAGELFF.

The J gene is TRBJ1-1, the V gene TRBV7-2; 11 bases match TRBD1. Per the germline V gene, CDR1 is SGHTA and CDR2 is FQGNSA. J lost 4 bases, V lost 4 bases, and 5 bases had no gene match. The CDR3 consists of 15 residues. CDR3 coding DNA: TGTGCCAGCAGCTCTCTTGGACAGGGGGCCACTGAAGCTTTCTTT. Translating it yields CASSSLGQGATEAFF.